The T cell receptor (beta chain) described here comes from a study of T cell responses to AZD1222 COVID-19 vaccine. Across the whole study: Pooled together were second doses at about 4 or about 12 weeks. Findings and caveats of the study: Spike-specific TCR depth and breadth grew after two AZD1222 doses. Nearly half of the spike-specific TCRs reportedly recognize variant regions that carry no mutations. Donors, mostly white British, included more females; clonal diversity was possibly underestimated.

Clones were sequenced by immunoSEQ multiplex PCR, and TCRdb holds only the in-frame ones, with some missing. The sample lists about 170,000 clones; roughly 89% were seen once. Turning to this clone: Its antigen is unidentified.

The CDR3 extends over 15 amino acids. Trimming removed 8 bases from V and 0 bases from J; junction bases left unmatched: 9. Germline V gives CDR1 MGHRA, CDR2 YSYEKL. The V gene is TRBV4-1, the J gene TRBJ1-1, with 7 bases identical to TRBD1. This TCR came from an adult in good health. This sample comprised peripheral blood, obtained on day 0 of AZD1222 vaccination. The CDR3 nucleotides are TGCGCCAGCTCCTGGGACAGCGTTATGAACACTGAAGCTTTCTTT. Its translation: CASSWDSVMNTEAFF.